Presented here are 27 T cell receptor beta chains from one specimen sequenced in a study of blood T cell repertoires in COVID-19. Profiling relied on immunoSEQ multiplex PCR, and the TCRdb table lists in-frame clones only, not all of them. The profile shows roughly 150,000 clones, over 80% of them singletons. The sample was PBMCs or T cells enriched from blood (not recorded which). All receptors derive from a man in his 70s who had been exposed to COVID-19.

The chain recombines TRBV28 with TRBJ1-5; 7 bases fit TRBD1. Trimming cost V 5 bases and J 6 bases; bases outside gene matches: 10. CDR3 length equals 15 residues. Germline lookup yields CDR1 MDHEN and CDR2 SYDVKM. The CDR3: CASSPSGGRSQPQHF. For the CDR3, the DNA is TGTGCCAGCAGTCCCTCAGGGGGGAGAAGTCAGCCCCAGCATTTT.

The chain carries TRBV5-1 and TRBJ2-1; 10 bases line up with TRBD1. From germline, CDR1 is SGHRS and CDR2 YFSETQ. V dropped 2 bases and J dropped 1; count of bases not matched to a gene: 6. The CDR3 contains 17 residues. DNA of the CDR3: TGCGCCAGCAGCTTTACGTGGACAGGGGGATCCTACAATGAGCAGTTCTTC. Translation gives CASSFTWTGGSYNEQFF.

The chain carries TRBV5-1 and TRBJ2-3; D tentatively fits TRBD1 or TRBD2 (6 bases each). The CDR3 loop spans 15 amino acids. Trimming shortened V by 4 bases and J by 2 bases, and 14 bases separated the two germline ends. Germline V gives CDR1 SGHRS, CDR2 YFSETQ. CDR3 loop: CASSLEGDSTDTQYF. CDR3 nucleotide sequence: TGCGCCAGCAGCCTGGAGGGGGATTCCACAGATACGCAGTATTTT.

This chain uses TRBV18 with TRBJ1-5, with 7 nucleotides matching TRBD1. Trimming at V came to 4 bases and at J to 2 bases, leaving 2 bases not matched to a gene. CDR1 is KGHSH, CDR2 LQKENI, per germline. The CDR3 covers 14 residues. CDR3 loop: CASSQGAGNQPQHF. The CDR3 DNA follows: TGTGCCAGCTCACAGGGGGCAGGCAATCAGCCCCAGCATTTT. The complete variable domain, with remaining parts taken from reference TRBV18 and TRBJ1-5, reads NAGVMQNPRHLVRRRGQEARLRCSPMKGHSHVYWYRQLPEEGLKFMVYLQKENIIDESGMPKERFSAEFPKEGPSILRIQQVVRGDSAAYFCASSQGAGNQPQHFGDGTRLSIL.

This clone has more than one count but fewer than ten. CDR3 bases: TGTGCCAGCAGCCCCTCTATAGGACAGGGCCACAATGAGCAGTTCTTC. Translated: CASSPSIGQGHNEQFF. The V gene is TRBV14, the J gene TRBJ2-1; TRBD1 aligns across 8 bases. Germline lookup yields CDR1 SGHDN and CDR2 FVKESK. The CDR3 is 16 amino acids. The junction had 10 bases not matched to a gene; V was cut back by 4 bases and J by 5 bases. The whole variable domain, filled in from reference TRBV14 and TRBJ2-1, reads EAGVTQFPSHSVIEKGQTVTLRCDPISGHDNLYWYRRVMGKEIKFLLHFVKESKQDESGMPNNRFLAERTGGTYSTLKVQPAELEDSGVYFCASSPSIGQGHNEQFFGPGTRLTVL.

This chain uses TRBV7-2 with TRBJ1-2, with unresolved D. From germline, CDR1 is SGHTA and CDR2 FQGNSA. The CDR3 loop spans 14 amino acids. Trimming removed 0 bases at V and 1 base at J, with 6 bases between. The CDR3 bases are TGTGCCAGCAGCTTAGCCACAAGTAACTATGGCTACACCTTC. Protein: CASSLATSNYGYTF.

This sequence joins TRBV28 and TRBJ1-2; 9 bases fit TRBD1. The V and J ends lost 7 bases and 8 bases, in that order; junction bases with no gene match: 14. This CDR3 region has 15 residues. Germline V gene data show CDR1 as MDHEN and CDR2 as SYDVKM. CDR3 sequence: CASTLRGTGSGGYTF. The CDR3 DNA sequence: TGTGCCAGCACCCTCCGGGGGACAGGGTCCGGAGGCTACACCTTC.

The chain combines TRBV5-4 with TRBJ2-1, with 7 bases fitting TRBD1. Germline V gene lookup returns CDR1 SGHNT and CDR2 YYREEE (reference sequence). The CDR3 is 12 residues long. J lost 12 bases, V lost 2 bases, and 5 bases had no gene match. The DNA for the CDR3 is TGTGCCAGCAGCTTTGACAGGGATAGGCAGTTCTTC. Its protein is CASSFDRDRQFF. The complete variable domain, with remaining parts taken from reference TRBV5-4 and TRBJ2-1, reads ETGVTQSPTHLIKTRGQQVTLRCSSQSGHNTVSWYQQALGQGPQFIFQYYREEENGRGNFPPRFSGLQFPNYSSELNVNALELDDSALYLCASSFDRDRQFFGPGTRLTVL.

V and J are TRBV6-1 and TRBJ1-2; TRBD1 might be the D (6 bases). V was clipped by 3 bases and J by 1 base, with 12 bases between them. This CDR3 comprises 15 residues. Germline loops: CDR1 MNHNS, CDR2 SASEGT. CDR3: CASSEFTGNNYGYTF. The CDR3 DNA reads as TGTGCCAGCAGTGAGTTTACAGGGAATAACTATGGCTACACCTTC.

The rearrangement uses TRBV7-2 and TRBJ2-4; tentative D call: TRBD2 (5 bases). The CDR3 sequence is 17 residues long. CDR1 is SGHTA, CDR2 FQGNSA, per germline. V lost 1 base and J 1 base, leaving 14 bases between the germline ends. The CDR3 loop reads CASSLVVGTGAKNIQYF. CDR3 sequence (DNA): TGTGCCAGCAGCTTAGTAGTCGGAACGGGGGCCAAAAACATTCAGTACTTC.

V and J are TRBV6-5 and TRBJ2-7; 12 bases align to TRBD2. The CDR3 sequence is 15 residues long. J gave up 2 bases and V 8 bases, and 7 bases lay outside the gene matches. Looked up from germline, CDR1 is MNHEY and CDR2 is SVGAGI. CDR3 nucleotide sequence: TGTGCCAGCTTAGTGACTAGCGGGAGTGCCTACGAGCAGTACTTC. Protein sequence: CASLVTSGSAYEQYF.

This sequence joins TRBV9 and TRBJ2-3; possibly TRBD2 for D (7 bases). Germline V lookup: CDR1 SGDLS, CDR2 YYNGEE. The CDR3 spans 17 residues. Trimming removed 6 bases from V and 0 bases from J, with 20 bases in between. The CDR3 here is CASNRIGGPGSTDTQYF. CDR3 bases: TGTGCCAGCAACCGTATCGGGGGGCCGGGCAGCACAGATACGCAGTATTTT.

J is TRBJ2-7 and V is TRBV19; D uncertain. Germline loops: CDR1 LNHDA, CDR2 SQIVND (reference sequence). This CDR3 is built from 15 residues. V was shortened by 1 base and J by 2 bases, with 12 bases between the two germline ends. The CDR3 sequence: CASSIAASTTYEQYF. In DNA, the CDR3 is TGTGCCAGTAGTATAGCAGCGAGTACAACCTACGAGCAGTACTTC.

This chain uses TRBV27 with TRBJ2-5, with 11 bases identical to TRBD2. The germline V gene encodes CDR1 MNHEY and CDR2 SMNVEV (reference sequence). Trimming removed 6 bases from V and 2 bases from J; junction bases left unmatched: 14. The CDR3 covers 18 residues. Here the CDR3 reads CASSLEAALAGGQETQYF. In DNA form, the CDR3 reads TGTGCCAGCAGCTTAGAGGCTGCGCTAGCGGGAGGTCAAGAGACCCAGTACTTC.

The chain joins TRBV19 to TRBJ2-7; a possible D gene is TRBD1 (6 bases). V was shortened by 2 bases and J by 4 bases, with 21 bases between the two germline ends. The CDR3 loop spans 17 amino acids. Germline V CDR1 and CDR2: LNHDA, SQIVND (reference sequence). The CDR3 region is CASSITPPSGDRYEQYF. As DNA, the CDR3 is TGTGCCAGTAGTATAACCCCCCCCTCAGGGGACCGTTACGAGCAGTACTTC.

The chain links TRBV19 to TRBJ1-5, with 7 bases lining up with TRBD1. Germline V CDR1 and CDR2: LNHDA, SQIVND (reference sequence). This CDR3 has 16 amino acids. Trimming took 3 bases from V and 4 from J; bases not matched to a gene: 9. CDR3 coding DNA: TGTGCCAGTAGTATCCCCGGGACAGCATTTAATCAGCCCCAGCATTTT. Translation: CASSIPGTAFNQPQHF.

This chain joins TRBV11-3 and TRBJ2-1; D is unclear. Trimming removed 0 bases at V and 9 bases at J, with 6 bases between. This CDR3 has 12 amino acids. CDR1 SGHNT and CDR2 YENEEA come from the germline V gene. The CDR3 here is CASSLDVGEQFF. The DNA for the CDR3 is TGTGCCAGCAGCTTAGATGTCGGTGAGCAGTTCTTC.

This sequence joins TRBV6-5 and TRBJ2-7, with TRBD2 as a possible D gene (5 bases). The CDR3 consists of 15 residues. CDR1 MNHEY and CDR2 SVGAGI come from the germline V gene. Trimming shortened V by 5 bases and J by 1 base, and 15 bases separated the two germline ends. The CDR3 protein is CASSPPGSTSYEQYF. CDR3 DNA: TGTGCCAGCAGTCCCCCGGGATCCACTTCCTACGAGCAGTACTTC.

V usage is TRBV7-9 and J usage is TRBJ2-1; no firm D call. The CDR3 totals 11 residues. CDR1 is SEHNR, CDR2 FQNEAQ, per germline (reference sequence). The V and J ends lost 0 bases and 8 bases respectively, with 2 bases between them. Written as DNA, the CDR3 is TGTGCCAGCAGCTTAGCCTATGAGCAGTTCTTC. Amino acids: CASSLAYEQFF.

This chain joins TRBV5-1 and TRBJ2-5, with 9 bases fitting TRBD2. CDR3 length: 14 residues. V was clipped by 0 bases and J by 7 bases; unmatched bases: 4. Germline CDR1 SGHRS, CDR2 YFSETQ. Written as DNA, the CDR3 is TGCGCCAGCAGCTTGGCTAGCGGGGCTTGGACCCAGTACTTC. It is translated as CASSLASGAWTQYF.

CDR3: CASSLSGSITNEQFF. CDR3 bases: TGTGCCAGCAGCTTAAGCGGGAGTATAACAAATGAGCAGTTCTTC. This chain uses TRBV11-2 with TRBJ2-1; 8 nucleotides line up with TRBD2. CDR1 is SGHAT, CDR2 FQNNGV, per germline. CDR3 length: 15 amino acids. V was clipped by 2 bases and J by 7 bases; unmatched bases: 7.

The rearrangement uses TRBV5-8 and TRBJ1-1; TRBD1 agrees at 8 bases. Trimming removed 4 bases from V and 5 bases from J; junction bases left unmatched: 16. This CDR3 has 17 amino acids. Germline values: CDR1 SGHTS, CDR2 YDEGEE. CDR3 in amino acids: CASSRDRGGPVGTEAFF. Written as DNA, the CDR3 is TGTGCCAGCAGCCGCGACAGGGGAGGGCCCGTGGGGACTGAAGCTTTCTTT. Using reference TRBV5-8 and TRBJ1-1 for the parts outside the CDR3, the full variable domain is EAGVTQSPTHLIKTRGQQATLRCSPISGHTSVYWYQQALGLGLQFLLWYDEGEERNRGNFPPRFSGRQFPNYSSELNVNALELEDSALYLCASSRDRGGPVGTEAFFGQGTRLTVV.

The CDR3 DNA reads TGCGCCAGCAGCTTTTCGGCGGGTAGTACCGGGGAGCTGTTTTTT. Protein sequence: CASSFSAGSTGELFF. V gene TRBV5-1 combines with J gene TRBJ2-2, with a possible D match to TRBD2 (5 bases). CDR1 and CDR2 (germline): SGHRS, YFSETQ. This CDR3 has 15 residues. V lost 2 bases and J 5 bases, leaving 13 bases between the germline ends.

The genes are TRBV7-2 and TRBJ2-5, with 7 nucleotides matching TRBD1. V trimming: 5 bases; J trimming: 1 base; junction bases outside the gene matches: 7. The CDR3 consists of 15 residues. Germline-derived CDR1 and CDR2 are SGHTA and FQGNSA. In nucleotides, the CDR3 is TGTGCCAGCAGCGATTGGGGACAGATCCAAGAGACCCAGTACTTC. As protein: CASSDWGQIQETQYF.

The chain combines TRBV19 with TRBJ1-2; 8 bases align to TRBD1. V lost 4 bases and J lost 4; bases outside the gene matches: 8. This CDR3 contains 15 residues. The germline gives CDR1 LNHDA, CDR2 SQIVND (reference sequence). The CDR3 coding sequence is TGTGCCAGTAGTAAGGGACAGGCCATCCTCTATGGCTACACCTTC. Protein sequence: CASSKGQAILYGYTF.

The chain has TRBV28 and TRBJ2-7, with D tentatively TRBD1 (6 bases). Germline assignment: CDR1 MDHEN and CDR2 SYDVKM. The CDR3 extends over 14 amino acids. Trimming stripped 4 bases from V and 7 bases from J, with 17 bases between. The CDR3 sequence is CASSSDHRVPEQYF. The CDR3 DNA follows: TGTGCCAGCAGTTCCGATCACAGGGTTCCGGAGCAGTACTTC.

This chain links TRBV7-9 with TRBJ1-1, with D unresolved. This CDR3 has 14 residues. CDR1 and CDR2 (germline): SEHNR, FQNEAQ (reference sequence). With 8 bases removed from V and 0 bases from J, the gap between germline ends came to 13 bases. The CDR3: CASGREKMNTEAFF. The CDR3 DNA follows: TGTGCCAGCGGGAGGGAAAAAATGAACACTGAAGCTTTCTTT. Drawing the rest from reference TRBV7-9 and TRBJ1-1, the complete variable domain is DTGVSQNPRHKITKRGQNVTFRCDPISEHNRLYWYRQTLGQGPEFLTYFQNEAQLEKSRLLSDRFSAERPKGSFSTLEIQRTEQGDSAMYLCASGREKMNTEAFFGQGTRLTVV.